The clone carrying this T cell receptor beta chain was recorded only once. This record comes from a study of T cell responses to AZD1222 COVID-19 vaccine. The protocol was immunoSEQ multiplex PCR, while the TCRdb copy is restricted to in-frame clones and leaves out a portion. The top ten clones hold approximately 15% of a sample with around 100,000 clones, approximately 88% of them seen once. This clonotype was sampled from an adult in good health. The source material was peripheral blood, sampled on day 0 of AZD1222 vaccination.

CDR3 region: CASTSDRVPGSPLHF. CDR3 sequence (DNA): TGTGCCAGTACCTCGGACAGAGTCCCAGGTTCACCCCTCCACTTT. The rearrangement links TRBV19 to TRBJ1-6; TRBD1 might be the D (6 bases). Germline V gives CDR1 LNHDA, CDR2 SQIVND (reference sequence). Trimming removed 7 bases at V and 9 bases at J, with 19 bases between. This CDR3 has 15 residues.